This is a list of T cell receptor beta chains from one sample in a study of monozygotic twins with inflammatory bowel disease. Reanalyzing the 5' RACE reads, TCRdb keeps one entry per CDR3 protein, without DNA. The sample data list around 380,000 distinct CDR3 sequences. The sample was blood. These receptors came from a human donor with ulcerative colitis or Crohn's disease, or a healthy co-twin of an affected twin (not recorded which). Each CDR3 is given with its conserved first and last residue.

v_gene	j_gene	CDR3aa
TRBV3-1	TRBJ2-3	CASSPRLRRDTDTQYF
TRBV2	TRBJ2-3	CASSEDSGRARSTDTQYF
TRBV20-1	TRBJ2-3	CSARDSSGNTDTQYF
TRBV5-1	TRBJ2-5	CASSLDRGGQETQYF
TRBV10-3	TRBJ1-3	CAISGGPGDTIYF
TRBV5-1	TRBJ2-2	CASTLAGGAATGELFF
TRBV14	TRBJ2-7	CASSQLYLAGSYEQYF
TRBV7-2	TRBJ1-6	CASSLRGQGYHSPLHF
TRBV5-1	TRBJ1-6	CASSAGQGYSPLHF
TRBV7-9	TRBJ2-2	CAGTGSTGELFF
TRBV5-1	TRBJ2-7	CASSLARGTSGRGSYEQYF
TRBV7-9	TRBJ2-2	CASSLYQANTGELFF
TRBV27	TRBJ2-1	CASSLDPLKVF
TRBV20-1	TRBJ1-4	CSAGRQGGNEKLFF
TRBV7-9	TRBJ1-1	CASSRGDRGWPEAFF
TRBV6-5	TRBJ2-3	CASSYSGSTDTQYF
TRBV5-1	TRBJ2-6	CASSLEAFSANVLTF
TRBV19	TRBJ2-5	CASSTGQPGETQYF
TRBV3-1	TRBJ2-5	CASSQDGVGGLGETQYF
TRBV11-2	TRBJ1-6	CASSPFERAPLHF
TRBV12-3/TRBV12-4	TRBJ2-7	CASSLHQGAEQYF
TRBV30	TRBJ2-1	CAWSESRYNEQFF
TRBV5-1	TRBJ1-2	CASSLGGDYGYTF
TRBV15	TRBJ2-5	CATSPGQGGETQYF
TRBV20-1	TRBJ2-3	CSAPDGGYTDTQYF
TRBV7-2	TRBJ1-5	CASSLRQAGGQPQHF
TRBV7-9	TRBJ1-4	CASGHRQSNEKLFF
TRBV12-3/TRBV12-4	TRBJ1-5	CASGWTGGNQPQHF
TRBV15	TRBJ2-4	CATSRATSGTLLAKNIQYF
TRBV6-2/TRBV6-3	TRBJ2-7	CASSRRQGRGEYEQYF
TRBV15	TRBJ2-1	CATSIGGSLEGEQFF
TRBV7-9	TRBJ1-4	CASKRGQLNEKLFF
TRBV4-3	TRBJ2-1	CASSQASGGEQFF
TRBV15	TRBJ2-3	CATSRDNGADTQYF
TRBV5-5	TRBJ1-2	CASSLGGMFNYGYTF
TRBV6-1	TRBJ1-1	CASSEDQTTGRKAFF
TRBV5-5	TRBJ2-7	CASSLAGTGTSYEQYF
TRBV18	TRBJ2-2	CASSPTLGANTGELFF
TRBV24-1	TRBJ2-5	CATSLGVQETQYF
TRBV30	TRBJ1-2	CAWFGRVHGYTF
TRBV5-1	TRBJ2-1	CASSYDGLAGNEQFF
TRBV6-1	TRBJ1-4	CASSEMTGRNEKLFF
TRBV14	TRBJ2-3	CASSPFGQKDTQYF
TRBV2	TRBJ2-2	CASGPENTGELFF
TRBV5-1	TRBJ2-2	CASSLVQGAGELFF
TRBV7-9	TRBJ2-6	CASSSDSAAGANVLTF
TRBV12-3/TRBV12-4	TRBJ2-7	CASSFVQGAREQYF
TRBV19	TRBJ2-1	CASSPAGGREQFF
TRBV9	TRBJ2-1	CASSTRQGVYNEQFF
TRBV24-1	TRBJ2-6	CASRGYSSGANVLTF
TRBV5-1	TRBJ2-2	CASRRGLNTGELFF
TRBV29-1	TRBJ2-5	CSVDSLGTKRETQYF
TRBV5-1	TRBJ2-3	CASQPGLLTRLSSSTDTQYF